The clone carrying this T cell receptor (beta chain) has only a few counts. Its antigen is still unknown. This specimen comes from a study of T cells after yellow fever vaccination. In TCRdb, the 5' RACE reads were re-called with MiXCR into one record per CDR3 protein. Counted here are 200,000 to 250,000 distinct CDR3 sequences, 6.9% occurring once; the ten biggest clones make up approximately 0.87%. General study findings and limits: Only a minor proportion of clonotypes was detected across both CD4 and CD8 compartments.

The receptor comes from a man aged 25 to 40 who received the YFV17D yellow fever vaccine. Sequenced material: CD4+ T cells sorted from PBMCs, taken 15 days after the yellow fever booster vaccination.

CDR3 DNA sequence: TGTGCCAGCAGTTTCCTACAGGGTGGTGGCTACACCTTC. It codes for CASSFLQGGGYTF. The chain is built from TRBV6-5 and TRBJ1-2; TRBD1 is a possible D gene (6 bases). This CDR3 has 13 residues. V lost 4 bases to trimming and J lost 7 bases, with 13 bases between them. Germline V gene data show CDR1 as MNHEY and CDR2 as SVGAGI.